This T cell receptor beta chain was captured in a study of control samples from healthy donors and cancer patients (dated by TCRdb to between 2020 and 2021). From the cysteine up to the phenylalanine, the CDR3 has a length of 15 residues. Just CDR3 DNA is preserved here, 45 bases in frame from base 1. CDR1 KGHSY and CDR2 FQNENV are derived from the germline V gene. V and J lose 2 bases and 6 bases, and a span of 11 bases separates them. Libraries were constructed by the immunoSEQ multiplex PCR assay. TCRdb limited this immuneACCESS table to in-frame rearrangements with V and J called. A share of clones is missing; checked studies link under half to unresolved V genes, and the rest is unexplained. The sample contains 130,000 or so clones, around 87% of them found a single time. Jointly, the top ten make up more than 8% of the sample. About this clone: What this receptor recognizes is not known. No much larger clone exists at a distance of one base, and base qualities are not known.

This clonotype was sampled from a man between 40 and 49 years old in good health. The sample comprised blood. Rearrangement joined TRBV16 to TRBJ1-6, and TRBD1 may be the D gene, going by 5 matching bases. In nucleotides, the sequence is TGTGCCAGCAGCCAAGAGGCCAGGGCTAATTCACCCCTCCACTTT. The encoded protein is CASSQEARANSPLHF.